The TCR beta chain under discussion was sequenced for a study of CD8 T cells in ankylosing spondylitis. General study points: Matched ankylosing spondylitis synovial fluid reportedly showed significant enrichment of disease-linked clones. Within ankylosing spondylitis blood, a TCR beta motif made up of roughly eight highly homologous variants appeared to be characteristic.

V was cut by 2 bases and J by 2 bases, with 27 bases left in between. The CDR3 has 19 residues. Germline values: CDR1 DFQATT, CDR2 SNEGSKA (reference sequence). Using quantitative 5'-RACE with molecular barcodes, the authors made TCR beta libraries. Via MiXCR, TCRdb re-called the 5' RACE reads, giving one row per CDR3 protein. The repertoire holds 380,000 or so distinct CDR3 sequences, with 20% to 25% as singletons. For this clonotype: Its antigen is as yet unknown.

The sample consisted of blood, either unsorted or a sorted T cell fraction (not recorded which). The clonotype comes from a male donor with ankylosing spondylitis or in good health (not recorded which). The J gene is TRBJ1-1, the V gene TRBV20-1; D is ambiguous. The DNA of the CDR3 is TGCAGTGCTAGAAACGCGATTGGTCTCCACTCGAAATATAACACTGAAGCTTTCTTT. Its protein is CSARNAIGLHSKYNTEAFF.